This TCR beta chain was obtained from a study of cytomegalovirus exposure and HLA in healthy donors. Study-wide context: In an earlier analysis, around 100 million unique TCR beta sequences were found from 150 million to 200 million T cells. Study conclusions and caveats: Later analysis identified a missense DCLRE1C variant that was linked to TCR beta V- and J-gene trimming.

Concerning this clone itself: Its antigen remains unknown.

The PCR was carried out with 60 Vbeta primers and 13 Jbeta primers. This table comes from immunoSEQ multiplex PCR, and its TCRdb copy is limited to in-frame clones, with some not included. Its listing shows about 170,000 clones. The CDR3 has 13 residues. Germline CDR1 and CDR2: SGHTA and FQGNSA. With V trimmed by 5 bases and J by 1 base, 1 base remained unmatched. The sample taken for sequencing was PBMCs. This TCR derives from a woman between 55 and 75 years old in good health and CMV-seronegative. The chain uses TRBV7-2 and TRBJ1-1, with 7 bases that match TRBD1. The CDR3 protein is CASSRQGNTEAFF. In DNA, the CDR3 is TGTGCCAGCAGCCGACAGGGGAACACTGAAGCTTTCTTT.